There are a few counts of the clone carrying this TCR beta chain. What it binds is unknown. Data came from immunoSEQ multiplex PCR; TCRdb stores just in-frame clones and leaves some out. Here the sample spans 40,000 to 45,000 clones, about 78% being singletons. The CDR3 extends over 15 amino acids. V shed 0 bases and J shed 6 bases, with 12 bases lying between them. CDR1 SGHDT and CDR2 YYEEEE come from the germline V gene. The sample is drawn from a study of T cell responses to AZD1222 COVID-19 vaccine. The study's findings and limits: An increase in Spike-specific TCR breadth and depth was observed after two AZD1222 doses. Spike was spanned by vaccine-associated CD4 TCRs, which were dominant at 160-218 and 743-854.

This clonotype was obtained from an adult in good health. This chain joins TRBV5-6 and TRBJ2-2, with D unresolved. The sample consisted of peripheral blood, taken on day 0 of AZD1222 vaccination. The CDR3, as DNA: TGTGCCAGCAGCTTGGTGGGCGCTGGGGCCGGGGAGCTGTTTTTT. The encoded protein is CASSLVGAGAGELFF. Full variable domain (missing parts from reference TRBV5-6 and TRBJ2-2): DAGVTQSPTHLIKTRGQQVTLRCSPKSGHDTVSWYQQALGQGPQFIFQYYEEEERQRGNFPDRFSGHQFPNYSSELNVNALLLGDSALYLCASSLVGAGAGELFFGEGSRLTVL.